The 3 T cell receptor beta chains given below trace back to one sample, sequenced in a study of shared clonotypes between healthy human individuals. The protocol was immunoSEQ multiplex PCR, while the TCRdb copy is restricted to in-frame clones and leaves out a portion. Here the sample spans some 900,000 clones, less than 85% being singletons. Sample: memory CD4+ T cells sorted from blood. The subset was: CD45RA-negative fraction. These receptors originate from a man between 18 and 29 years old in good health.

On this clone itself: The sample holds other DNA sequences that translate to the same CDR3. The V call is TRBV9, the J call TRBJ1-5; no clear D gene. The germline CDR1 and CDR2 sequences are SGDLS and YYNGEE. There are 14 residues in the CDR3. Trimming removed 0 bases at V and 3 bases at J, with 7 bases between. CDR3 bases: TGTGCCAGCAGCGTAGGTCCTTCCAATCAGCCCCAGCATTTT. Encoded protein: CASSVGPSNQPQHF.

About this clone itself: Within the sample, other DNA sequences also encode this same CDR3. The rearrangement links TRBV18 to TRBJ1-4; D gene unclear. V lost 4 bases to trimming and J lost 8 bases, with 11 bases between them. Germline CDR1 is KGHSH and CDR2 is LQKENI. The CDR3 spans 13 residues. DNA for the CDR3: TGTGCCAGCTCACGGGAGGCGGGGGAAAAACTGTTTTTT. It encodes CASSREAGEKLFF.

V and J are TRBV6-5 and TRBJ2-5; D not certain. V lost 2 bases and J 7 bases, leaving 5 bases between the germline ends. The germline gives CDR1 MNHEY, CDR2 SVGAGI. The CDR3 is 11 residues long. Written as DNA, the CDR3 is TGTGCCAGCAGTTACATGGGGACCCAGTACTTC. Encoded protein: CASSYMGTQYF.